This TCR beta chain was recorded in a study of T cell changes during pregnancy in multiple sclerosis. There are 12 residues in the CDR3. V shed 4 bases and J shed 8 bases, with 11 bases lying between them. Germline V CDR1 and CDR2: MDHEN, SYDVKM. TCRdb's copy holds only in-frame clones and misses some; the assay was immunoSEQ multiplex PCR. The sample includes around 72,000 clones, 91% of them seen just once. The V call is TRBV28, the J call TRBJ1-1; D not resolved. Sequencing was performed on peripheral blood, taken in the third trimester of pregnancy. The receptor was derived from a female donor in good health, enrolled as a control in a pregnancy study. CDR3 residues: CASSSLPFEAFF. The CDR3 DNA sequence: TGTGCCAGCAGTTCACTACCCTTCGAAGCTTTCTTT. Looking up the rest from reference TRBV28 and TRBJ1-1 gives the full variable domain: DVKVTQSSRYLVKRTGEKVFLECVQDMDHENMFWYRQDPGLGLRLIYFSYDVKMKEKGDIPEGYSVSREKKERFSLILESASTNQTSMYLCASSSLPFEAFFGQGTRLTVV.